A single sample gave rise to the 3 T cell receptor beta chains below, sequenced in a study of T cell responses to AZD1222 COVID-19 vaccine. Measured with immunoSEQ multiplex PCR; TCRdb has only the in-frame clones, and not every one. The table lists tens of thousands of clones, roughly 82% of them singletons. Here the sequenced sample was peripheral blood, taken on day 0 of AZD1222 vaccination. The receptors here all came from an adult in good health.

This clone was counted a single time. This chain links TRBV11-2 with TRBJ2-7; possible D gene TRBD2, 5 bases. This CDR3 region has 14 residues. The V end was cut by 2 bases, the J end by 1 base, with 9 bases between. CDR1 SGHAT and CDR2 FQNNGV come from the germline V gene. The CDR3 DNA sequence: TGTGCCAGCAGCTTATTACGGGGATCCTACGAGCAGTACTTC. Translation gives CASSLLRGSYEQYF.

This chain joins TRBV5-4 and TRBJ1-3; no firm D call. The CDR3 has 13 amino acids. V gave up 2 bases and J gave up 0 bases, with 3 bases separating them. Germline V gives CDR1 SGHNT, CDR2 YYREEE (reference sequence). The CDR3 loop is CASSLYSGNTIYF. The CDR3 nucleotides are TGTGCCAGCAGCTTATACTCTGGAAACACCATATATTTT.

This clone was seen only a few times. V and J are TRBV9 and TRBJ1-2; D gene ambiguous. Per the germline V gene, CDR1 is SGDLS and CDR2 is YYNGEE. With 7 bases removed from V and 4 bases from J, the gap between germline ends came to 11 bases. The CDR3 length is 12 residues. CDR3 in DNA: TGTGCCAGCGAAGATGAGAGCTATGGCTACACCTTC. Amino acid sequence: CASEDESYGYTF.